Each of the 18 T cell receptor beta chains below was sequenced from the same sample in a study of CD8 T cells in Susac syndrome. Random hexamers were used to reverse transcribe an amount of about 0.45 to 1 ug RNA. Via MiXCR, TCRdb re-called the immunoSEQ multiplex PCR reads, giving one row per CDR3 protein. Found here are about 200,000 distinct CDR3 sequences, around 90% of them singletons; the top ten hold around 0.15%. Sequencing was carried out using CD8+ T cells from PBMCs. These receptors originate from a human donor with multiple sclerosis.

The CDR3 nucleotides read TGTGCCAGCAGCTTGGCCCAGTGGCCTGGGGCCAACGTCCTGACTTTC. Protein: CASSLAQWPGANVLTF. The chain is built from TRBV5-6 and TRBJ2-6, with unresolved D. There are 16 residues in the CDR3. The germline CDR1 and CDR2 sequences are SGHDT and YYEEEE. Deletions cut 0 bases from V and 2 bases from J, with 9 bases between.

V usage is TRBV27 and J usage is TRBJ2-1; no clear D gene. Germline assignment: CDR1 MNHEY and CDR2 SMNVEV (reference sequence). Trimming took 2 bases from V and 4 from J, leaving 9 bases between them. The CDR3 is 14 amino acids. The CDR3 DNA reads as TGTGCCAGCAGTTTACTGGCTCCATACAATGAGCAGTTCTTC. It encodes CASSLLAPYNEQFF.

The V gene is TRBV27, the J gene TRBJ2-7; a possible D gene is TRBD2 (6 bases). Germline assignment: CDR1 MNHEY and CDR2 SMNVEV (reference sequence). V lost 3 bases to trimming and J lost 4 bases, with 13 bases between them. CDR3 length: 14 residues. The CDR3 nucleotides read TGTGCCAGCAGTTTGGCCGGGAGTCAATACGAGCAGTACTTC. This gives the protein CASSLAGSQYEQYF.

The rearrangement links TRBV12-3 or TRBV12-4 to TRBJ2-2, with 7 bases identical to TRBD2. V shed 3 bases, J shed 8 bases, and the junction held 12 bases outside the gene matches. The CDR3 consists of 16 residues. The DNA of the CDR3 is TGTGCCAGCAGTTTGTTTGCGGGGGTTGCATTTGGGGAGCTGTTTTTT. It codes for CASSLFAGVAFGELFF.

CDR3 nucleotides: TGCAGTGCTAGGAAGCGAACCTACAATGAGCAGTTCTTC. It codes for CSARKRTYNEQFF. V and J are TRBV20-1 and TRBJ2-1; D gene ambiguous. Germline CDR1 DFQATT, CDR2 SNEGSKA (reference sequence). This CDR3 has 13 residues. Trimming cost V 3 bases and J 2 bases, with 8 bases left between them.

The chain couples TRBV30 to TRBJ1-1, with D possibly TRBD1 on 6 matching bases. This CDR3 comprises 11 residues. Trimming pared 5 bases from V and 6 bases from J, leaving 10 bases between. The V gene's germline CDR1 is GTSNPN and CDR2 SVGIG (reference sequence). The CDR3: CAWGEGAEAFF. For the CDR3, the DNA is TGTGCCTGGGGTGAGGGGGCTGAAGCTTTCTTT.

This clonotype was observed a few times. The V gene is TRBV29-1, the J gene TRBJ1-1, with D maybe TRBD1 (5 bases). CDR3 size: 13 residues. Germline-derived CDR1 and CDR2 are SQVTM and ANQGSEA. V gave up 2 bases and J gave up 1 base, with 8 bases separating them. The CDR3 DNA reads as TGCAGCGTTGAATTGGGGGGGAACACTGAAGCTTTCTTT. Its translation: CSVELGGNTEAFF.

V gene TRBV7-6 combines with J gene TRBJ1-2, with a tentative D call TRBD1 (5 bases). The V end lost 3 bases, the J end lost 6 bases, and 17 bases lay between the germline ends. This CDR3 is built from 15 residues. The germline V gene encodes CDR1 SGHVS and CDR2 FNYEAQ. CDR3 sequence (DNA): TGTGCCAGCAGCTTCTCCGGGACTGATACAAATGGCTACACCTTC. The encoded protein is CASSFSGTDTNGYTF.

This clonotype was seen a single time. The V call is TRBV13, the J call TRBJ2-3; tentative D call: TRBD2 (6 bases). With 1 base removed from V and 3 bases from J, the gap between germline ends came to 11 bases. The CDR3 runs to 15 residues. The germline V gene encodes CDR1 PRHDT and CDR2 FYEKMQ (reference sequence). DNA for the CDR3: TGTGCCAGCAGCTTAGCGGGACTTGGGACAGATACGCAGTATTTT. Translation: CASSLAGLGTDTQYF.

This chain links TRBV4-2 with TRBJ2-1, with a possible D match to TRBD2 (6 bases). Deletions cut 5 bases from V and 8 bases from J, with 19 bases between. CDR3 length: 15 residues. In germline, CDR1 is LGHNA, CDR2 YNFKEQ. The CDR3 DNA is TGTGCCAGCAGCTCTTTAGCGGTGGGTCTTCATGAGCAGTTCTTC. Protein product: CASSSLAVGLHEQFF.

The chain has TRBV24-1 and TRBJ2-3, with D unresolved. V gave up 5 bases and J gave up 1 base, with 18 bases separating them. The CDR3 loop spans 17 amino acids. Germline lookup yields CDR1 KGHDR and CDR2 SFDVKD. CDR3 sequence (DNA): TGTGCCACCAGTGGCCCCTCAGGTTCGCTCGGCACAGATACGCAGTATTTT. Translated, it gives CATSGPSGSLGTDTQYF.

The CDR3 DNA follows: TGTGCCAGCAAGCCCAGGGATGAAAAACTGTTTTTT. It specifies CASKPRDEKLFF. V usage is TRBV6-1 and J usage is TRBJ1-4; possibly TRBD1 for D (5 bases). The germline V and J ends were trimmed by 7 bases and 6 bases, with 9 bases remaining between them. Germline CDR1 reads MNHNS; CDR2 reads SASEGT. This CDR3 contains 12 residues.

In its sample, this clonotype was seen once. The V gene is TRBV5-4, the J gene TRBJ1-6; D gene uncertain. The germline gives CDR1 SGHNT, CDR2 YYREEE (reference sequence). This CDR3 region has 16 residues. V was shortened by 2 bases and J by 5 bases, with 14 bases between the two germline ends. CDR3 loop: CASSFRLLEDNSPLHF. The CDR3, as DNA: TGTGCCAGCAGCTTTAGGCTGCTAGAGGATAATTCACCCCTCCACTTT.

The chain uses TRBV30 and TRBJ2-5; D unclear. Germline V gives CDR1 GTSNPN, CDR2 SVGIG (reference sequence). The ends were cut back, 5 bases at V and 4 bases at J, with 14 bases in the middle. The CDR3 spans 13 residues. Written as DNA, the CDR3 is TGTGCCTGGGGAATTAGTAACTCAGAGACCCAGTACTTC. It translates to CAWGISNSETQYF.

This sequence joins TRBV12-3 or TRBV12-4 and TRBJ2-7, with a weak D call TRBD1 (5 bases). The V end was cut by 2 bases, the J end by 3 bases, with 17 bases between. This CDR3 spans 16 amino acids. The CDR3 DNA follows: TGTGCCAGCAGTTTACCCGCTCTAGGGGATGGCTACGAGCAGTACTTC. It encodes CASSLPALGDGYEQYF.

The gene calls are TRBV6-6 and TRBJ2-7, with D uncertain. V lost 2 bases, J lost 4 bases, and 9 bases lay in between. The CDR3 covers 13 residues. CDR1 MNHNY and CDR2 SVGAGI come from the germline V gene (reference sequence). CDR3 in DNA: TGTGCCAGCAGTTACACAGCGTTATACGAGCAGTACTTC. Its translation: CASSYTALYEQYF.

The chain combines TRBV19 with TRBJ1-2; D unclear. The CDR3 has 15 amino acids. The germline V gene encodes CDR1 LNHDA and CDR2 SQIVND (reference sequence). V was cut by 8 bases and J by 3 bases, with 19 bases left in between. DNA of the CDR3: TGTGCCAGTGCCCCGGGTGTTGGAGTCGACTATGGCTACACCTTC. This codes for CASAPGVGVDYGYTF. Full variable domain (missing parts from reference TRBV19 and TRBJ1-2): DGGITQSPKYLFRKEGQNVTLSCEQNLNHDAMYWYRQDPGQGLRLIYYSQIVNDFQKGDIAEGYSVSREKKESFPLTVTSAQKNPTAFYLCASAPGVGVDYGYTFGSGTRLTVV.

The CDR3 reads CASSQDVEDSNTGELFF. CDR3 bases: TGCGCCAGCAGCCAAGACGTGGAGGACTCGAACACCGGGGAGCTGTTTTTT. The chain joins TRBV4-3 to TRBJ2-2; a possible D gene is TRBD2 (5 bases). The CDR3 is 17 residues long. Deletions cut 0 bases from V and 0 bases from J, with 11 bases between. In germline, CDR1 is LGHNA, CDR2 YSLEER.